The clone carrying this T cell receptor (beta chain) has more than one count but fewer than ten. Cohorts were assigned according to the clinical history that participants reported. The method was immunoSEQ multiplex PCR; TCRdb's version includes in-frame clones alone and lacks a portion of them. The sample holds more than 250,000 clones; around 90% are singletons and the top ten take approximately 5%. These data come from a study of blood T cell repertoires in COVID-19. Study-level information: Whether acute or convalescent, the COVID-19 samples came from the United States, Italy and Spain. T cells, B-cell-depleted T cells, or PBMCs supplied cDNA or gDNA.

This receptor was obtained from a woman in her 30s who had recovered from COVID-19. Material: PBMCs or T cells enriched from blood (not recorded which).

The CDR3 here is CASSNRGRGNSPLHF. The CDR3 nucleotides read TGTGCCAGCAGCAACAGGGGGCGCGGGAATTCACCCCTCCACTTT. The rearrangement uses TRBV6-2 or TRBV6-3 and TRBJ1-6, with 9 bases that match TRBD1. The length of the CDR3 is 15 residues. Trimming removed 6 bases from V and 7 bases from J; junction bases left unmatched: 7. Germline assignment: CDR1 MNHEY and CDR2 SVGEGT.